These 27 T cell receptor beta chains came from one sample sequenced in a study of graft-versus-host responses after intestinal transplantation. Data came from immunoSEQ multiplex PCR; TCRdb stores just in-frame clones and leaves some out. The sample holds over 9,500 clones, approximately 94% seen once. Sample: PBMCs, taken 8 days after intestinal transplant. All receptors come from a human patient who received an intestinal transplant, so some T cells may come from the graft donor.

The chain is built from TRBV18 and TRBJ2-7, with a tentative D call TRBD1 (5 bases). Germline values: CDR1 KGHSH, CDR2 LQKENI. The CDR3 loop spans 14 amino acids. V lost 0 bases and J lost 2, with 8 bases in between. For the CDR3, the DNA is TGTGCCAGCTCACCACCTACAGGTCCCTACGAGCAGTACTTC. It specifies CASSPPTGPYEQYF. Complete variable domain (other parts from reference TRBV18 and TRBJ2-7): NAGVMQNPRHLVRRRGQEARLRCSPMKGHSHVYWYRQLPEEGLKFMVYLQKENIIDESGMPKERFSAEFPKEGPSILRIQQVVRGDSAAYFCASSPPTGPYEQYFGPGTRLTVT.

The genes are TRBV7-2 and TRBJ2-5, with 7 nucleotides matching TRBD2. J lost 4 bases, V lost 5 bases, and 10 bases had no gene match. Germline V lookup: CDR1 SGHTA, CDR2 FQGNSA. The CDR3 extends over 15 amino acids. The CDR3 region has the DNA TGTGCCAGCAGCCCCGGACTAGTATGGGCAGAGACCCAGTACTTC. Translated: CASSPGLVWAETQYF. Supplemented by reference TRBV7-2 and TRBJ2-5, the full variable domain reads GAGVSQSPSNKVTEKGKDVELRCDPISGHTALYWYRQSLGQGLEFLIYFQGNSAPDKSGLPSDRFSAERTGGSVSTLTIQRTQQEDSAVYLCASSPGLVWAETQYFGPGTRLLVL.

The chain carries TRBV13 and TRBJ2-7, with D unresolved. The CDR3 runs to 11 residues. CDR1 PRHDT and CDR2 FYEKMQ come from the germline V gene (reference sequence). V gave up 2 bases and J gave up 3 bases, with 2 bases separating them. The CDR3 loop is CASSLLYEQYF. The CDR3 DNA is TGTGCCAGCAGCTTACTCTACGAGCAGTACTTC.

This clone was seen only a few times. V is TRBV19 and J is TRBJ1-2; D gene ambiguous. The CDR3 length is 12 residues. Trimming cost V 3 bases and J 8 bases, with 10 bases left between them. Germline values: CDR1 LNHDA, CDR2 SQIVND (reference sequence). The CDR3, as DNA: TGTGCCAGTAGTATGGGTGCCTGGGGCTACACCTTC. This sequence encodes CASSMGAWGYTF.

The rearrangement uses TRBV27 and TRBJ1-1; the match to TRBD1 covers 8 bases. Germline V gene lookup returns CDR1 MNHEY and CDR2 SMNVEV (reference sequence). Trimming cost V 4 bases and J 4 bases; bases outside gene matches: 5. There are 14 residues in the CDR3. The CDR3 region is CASSSAGGSTEAFF. CDR3 in DNA: TGTGCCAGCAGTTCGGCAGGGGGCTCCACTGAAGCTTTCTTT.

This sequence joins TRBV5-1 and TRBJ2-3, with TRBD2 matching over 11 bases. Losses at the gene ends were 4 bases for V and 7 bases for J; bases not matched to a gene: 11. This CDR3 comprises 16 residues. Germline V gene sequence: CDR1 SGHRS, CDR2 YFSETQ. CDR3 residues: CASSTGTSGLQYTQYF. As DNA, the CDR3 is TGCGCCAGCAGCACTGGGACTAGCGGTTTACAGTATACGCAGTATTTT. The full variable domain, completed using reference TRBV5-1 and TRBJ2-3, is KAGVTQTPRYLIKTRGQQVTLSCSPISGHRSVSWYQQTPGQGLQFLFEYFSETQRNKGNFPGRFSGRQFSNSRSEMNVSTLELGDSALYLCASSTGTSGLQYTQYFGPGTRLTVL.

This clone was seen more than once but under ten times. The chain has TRBV5-8 and TRBJ1-4; 9 bases map to TRBD1. Germline loops: CDR1 SGHTS, CDR2 YDEGEE. The CDR3 loop spans 13 amino acids. The V gene end was trimmed by 7 bases and the J gene end by 8 bases; junction bases not matched to a gene: 6. CDR3 sequence reads: CASDDRGWEKLFF. DNA for the CDR3: TGTGCCAGCGATGACAGGGGGTGGGAAAAACTGTTTTTT.

V and J are TRBV28 and TRBJ2-5; 7 bases are a match to TRBD1. CDR3 length: 13 residues. The trim removed 7 bases at V and 0 bases at J, leaving 2 bases unmatched. CDR1 is MDHEN, CDR2 SYDVKM, per germline. The CDR3 is CASKDRNQETQYF. The CDR3 coding sequence is TGTGCCAGCAAGGACAGGAACCAAGAGACCCAGTACTTC.

V usage is TRBV21-1 and J usage is TRBJ2-3; no DNA check was done on the table's D call, TRBD2. TRBV21-1 is recorded as a pseudogene. The CDR3 is made up of 15 amino acids. CDR3: CASSKGGFNTDTQYF. In nucleotides, the CDR3 is TGTGCCAGCAGCAAAGGCGGATTCAACACAGATACGCAGTATTTT.

The gene calls are TRBV2 and TRBJ2-5; 9 bases are a match to TRBD1. Looked up from germline, CDR1 is SNHLY and CDR2 is FYNNEI. V lost 3 bases and J lost 5; bases outside the gene matches: 7. The CDR3 loop spans 15 amino acids. The CDR3 coding sequence is TGTGCCAGCAGTGATGACAGGGGGTTTCGGGAGACCCAGTACTTC. It specifies CASSDDRGFRETQYF.

The V and J genes are TRBV11-2 and TRBJ2-7; tentative D call: TRBD2 (5 bases). CDR1 and CDR2 (germline): SGHAT, FQNNGV. Trimming pared 5 bases from V and 3 bases from J, leaving 20 bases between. This CDR3 comprises 16 residues. This CDR3 is CASSARGDGDLYEQYF. CDR3 DNA sequence: TGTGCCAGCAGCGCCCGGGGAGACGGAGACCTCTACGAGCAGTACTTC.

The gene calls are TRBV13 and TRBJ2-7; maybe TRBD1 (6 bases). The germline V gene encodes CDR1 PRHDT and CDR2 FYEKMQ (reference sequence). This CDR3 has 12 amino acids. V was shortened by 2 bases and J by 6 bases, with 8 bases between the two germline ends. CDR3 coding DNA: TGTGCCAGCAGCTTAACAGGGCCCGAGCAGTACTTC. Translating it yields CASSLTGPEQYF.

V and J are TRBV28 and TRBJ1-5; D is possibly TRBD1 (5 bases). CDR3 length: 12 amino acids. CDR1 MDHEN and CDR2 SYDVKM come from the germline V gene. V lost 5 bases and J lost 5, with 7 bases in between. CDR3 amino acids: CASSRQYQPQHF. The CDR3 DNA follows: TGTGCCAGCAGTAGACAGTATCAGCCCCAGCATTTT.

The chain employs TRBV29-1 and TRBJ2-3; a weak D match, TRBD2 (6 bases). Trimming shortened V by 4 bases and J by 4 bases, and 15 bases separated the two germline ends. The CDR3 runs to 14 residues. Germline V gives CDR1 SQVTM, CDR2 ANQGSEA. The CDR3 loop reads CSVVEGLAADTQYF. DNA of the CDR3: TGCAGCGTTGTGGAGGGGTTGGCAGCAGATACGCAGTATTTT.

The chain couples TRBV27 to TRBJ2-7; no clear D. This CDR3 contains 14 residues. The germline V gene encodes CDR1 MNHEY and CDR2 SMNVEV (reference sequence). Trimming cost V 2 bases and J 7 bases, with 15 bases left between them. The CDR3 loop reads CASSLTPGLLEQYF. CDR3 DNA sequence: TGTGCCAGCAGTTTAACACCCGGCCTGCTGGAGCAGTACTTC.

V gene TRBV29-1 combines with J gene TRBJ1-2, with 8 bases identical to TRBD1. CDR1 and CDR2 (germline): SQVTM, ANQGSEA. The J segment lost 2 bases and the V segment lost 6 bases, leaving 2 bases of the junction unmatched. The CDR3 is 12 amino acids. The chain's CDR3 is CSVRTGNYGYTF. The CDR3 DNA sequence: TGCAGCGTCCGGACAGGGAACTATGGCTACACCTTC.

The chain combines TRBV28 with TRBJ2-2; 9 nucleotides line up with TRBD1. The CDR3 length is 17 residues. Germline trimming cut 5 bases from V and 3 bases from J; bases unmatched to any gene: 10. The germline V gene has CDR1 MDHEN and CDR2 SYDVKM. The CDR3 DNA follows: TGTGCCAGCAGTCCATGGACAGGGGTTGGGGACACCGGGGAGCTGTTTTTT. The encoded protein is CASSPWTGVGDTGELFF.

This chain joins TRBV19 and TRBJ2-1; D gene ambiguous. Trimming took off 4 bases at V and 5 bases at J, with 6 bases between the two ends. The germline V gene encodes CDR1 LNHDA and CDR2 SQIVND (reference sequence). The CDR3 covers 12 residues. In nucleotides, the CDR3 is TGTGCCAGTAGTACACAGAACAATGAGCAGTTCTTC. Translating it yields CASSTQNNEQFF.

The V gene is TRBV7-9, the J gene TRBJ2-7; D not resolved. This CDR3 contains 13 residues. V shed 2 bases and J shed 2 bases, with 7 bases lying between them. Germline V CDR1 and CDR2: SEHNR, FQNEAQ (reference sequence). Written as DNA, the CDR3 is TGTGCCAGCAGCTTAACGGGCCCCTACGAGCAGTACTTC. Translation: CASSLTGPYEQYF.

The count of this clone is one. V and J are TRBV27 and TRBJ1-1; no clear D. This CDR3 is 13 amino acids long. The V end lost 6 bases, the J end lost 5 bases, and 13 bases lay between the germline ends. The germline V gene has CDR1 MNHEY and CDR2 SMNVEV (reference sequence). The CDR3 DNA reads as TGTGCCAGCAGGGCCCAGAGCGCAACTGAAGCTTTCTTT. Translated, it gives CASRAQSATEAFF.

This chain links TRBV27 with TRBJ2-5, with D hard to call. The CDR3 has 14 amino acids. V gave up 5 bases and J gave up 5 bases, with 15 bases separating them. Germline CDR1 and CDR2: MNHEY and SMNVEV (reference sequence). CDR3 bases: TGTGCCAGCAGTCCTTCTGGGGTCCGGGAGACCCAGTACTTC. Translating it yields CASSPSGVRETQYF.

The V and J genes are TRBV28 and TRBJ2-7; 11 bases agree with TRBD2. Germline V lookup: CDR1 MDHEN, CDR2 SYDVKM. Germline trimming cut 2 bases from V and 2 bases from J; bases unmatched to any gene: 8. This CDR3 contains 17 residues. The CDR3 loop reads CASSLALAGGATYEQYF. DNA for the CDR3: TGTGCCAGCAGTTTAGCGCTAGCGGGGGGAGCTACCTACGAGCAGTACTTC. The full variable domain, in which reference TRBV28 and TRBJ2-7 provide the parts outside the CDR3, is DVKVTQSSRYLVKRTGEKVFLECVQDMDHENMFWYRQDPGLGLRLIYFSYDVKMKEKGDIPEGYSVSREKKERFSLILESASTNQTSMYLCASSLALAGGATYEQYFGPGTRLTVT.

J is TRBJ2-5 and V is TRBV10-3; D is uncertain. The CDR3 extends over 13 amino acids. Trimming removed 11 bases from V and 2 bases from J, with 15 bases in between. Germline V gives CDR1 ENHRY, CDR2 SYGVKD. The DNA for the CDR3 is TGTGCCTCCCAAGGTTTGGATCAAGAGACCCAGTACTTC. Translated: CASQGLDQETQYF.

This clone has only one observation. This sequence joins TRBV6-5 and TRBJ1-5; 9 bases map to TRBD1. The CDR3 has 15 residues. In germline, CDR1 is MNHEY, CDR2 SVGAGI. The trim removed 6 bases at V and 5 bases at J, leaving 8 bases unmatched. The CDR3 bases are TGTGCCAGCAGCGACAGGGGGGGGGCTGATCAGCCCCAGCATTTT. Translation gives CASSDRGGADQPQHF.

The chain joins TRBV27 to TRBJ1-6; tentative D call: TRBD1 (6 bases). Trimming took 6 bases from V and 7 from J, leaving 16 bases between them. Germline values: CDR1 MNHEY, CDR2 SMNVEV (reference sequence). CDR3 length: 15 residues. CDR3 bases: TGTGCCAGCAGCTCACCAGGGGCGTACAATTCACCCCTCCACTTT. Its protein is CASSSPGAYNSPLHF.

A single count supports this clone. V gene TRBV27 combines with J gene TRBJ2-7; TRBD1 matches at 7 bases. Germline-derived CDR1 and CDR2 are MNHEY and SMNVEV (reference sequence). V was clipped by 5 bases and J by 2 bases; unmatched bases: 9. This CDR3 is built from 15 residues. The CDR3 region is CASSPGQAFTYEQYF. CDR3 in DNA: TGTGCCAGCAGTCCCGGACAGGCGTTTACCTACGAGCAGTACTTC.

The chain combines TRBV5-6 with TRBJ2-7, with unresolved D. Per the germline V gene, CDR1 is SGHDT and CDR2 is YYEEEE. Trimming shortened V by 2 bases and J by 6 bases, and 9 bases separated the two germline ends. The CDR3 is 12 residues long. CDR3 in amino acids: CASSFGTIEQYF. The CDR3 DNA follows: TGTGCCAGCAGCTTCGGTACTATCGAGCAGTACTTC. Full variable domain (remainder filled in from reference TRBV5-6 and TRBJ2-7): DAGVTQSPTHLIKTRGQQVTLRCSPKSGHDTVSWYQQALGQGPQFIFQYYEEEERQRGNFPDRFSGHQFPNYSSELNVNALLLGDSALYLCASSFGTIEQYFGPGTRLTVT.